This TCR beta chain was captured by sequencing in a study of technical replicates of blood from a handful of donors. J was trimmed by 2 bases and V by 3 bases; bases with no gene match: 11. Germline V CDR1 and CDR2: ENHRY, SYGVKD. The CDR3 sequence is 17 residues long. Data came from immunoSEQ multiplex PCR; TCRdb stores just in-frame clones and leaves some out. The sample carries under 95,000 clones, roughly 94% recorded once. The source is a human donor in good health. The sequenced sample consisted of T cells isolated from PBMCs. The chain joins TRBV10-3 to TRBJ2-7; 9 nucleotides line up with TRBD2. CDR3: CAISDLKGGGAAYEQYF. As DNA, the CDR3 is TGTGCCATCAGTGACTTAAAGGGCGGGGGGGCCGCCTACGAGCAGTACTTC.